A single sample gave rise to the 19 T cell receptor beta chains below, sequenced in a study of siplizumab effects on memory and regulatory T cells. The assay was immunoSEQ multiplex PCR, and TCRdb's table has in-frame clones only and misses some. The table lists roughly 100,000 clones, just over 90% of them singletons. Material: CD4+ T cells sorted from blood. Receptor source: a human donor in good health.

This clone was seen ten or more times. This chain connects TRBV30 to TRBJ1-2; no clear D gene. From germline, CDR1 is GTSNPN and CDR2 SVGIG (reference sequence). Trimming pared 0 bases from V and 4 bases from J, leaving 6 bases between. This CDR3 has 12 residues. CDR3 protein: CAWSVMGYGYTF. The CDR3 DNA sequence: TGTGCCTGGAGTGTAATGGGCTATGGCTACACCTTC.

The genes are TRBV7-2 and TRBJ2-7; TRBD2 agrees at 8 bases. From germline, CDR1 is SGHTA and CDR2 FQGNSA. This CDR3 is 14 amino acids long. Unmatched junction bases numbered 5, after V lost 4 bases and J lost 3 bases. CDR3: CASSYHSGDYEQYF. CDR3 bases: TGTGCCAGCAGCTATCATAGCGGGGACTACGAGCAGTACTTC.

The genes are TRBV5-5 and TRBJ2-1, with D perhaps matching TRBD1 (5 bases). The CDR3 runs 15 residues. Trimming pared 0 bases from V and 4 bases from J, leaving 11 bases between. The germline V gene encodes CDR1 SGHKS and CDR2 YYEKEE (reference sequence). The CDR3 region is CASSLAGLEYNEQFF. The CDR3, as DNA: TGTGCCAGCAGCTTGGCAGGGCTCGAGTACAATGAGCAGTTCTTC.

V and J are TRBV30 and TRBJ2-1; the D is unclear. The CDR3 has 15 amino acids. The ends were cut back, 2 bases at V and 0 bases at J, with 11 bases in the middle. Germline lookup yields CDR1 GTSNPN and CDR2 SVGIG (reference sequence). CDR3: CAWSLDRSSYNEQFF. The CDR3 DNA reads TGTGCCTGGAGTCTCGACCGGAGCTCCTACAATGAGCAGTTCTTC.

The rearrangement links TRBV7-8 to TRBJ1-5; TRBD1 matches at 12 bases. Germline V gene sequence: CDR1 SGHVS, CDR2 FQNEAQ. CDR3 length: 16 residues. V lost 4 bases to trimming and J lost 7 bases; unmatched junction nucleotides: 8. CDR3 loop: CASSSGQGALEQPQHF. Here the CDR3 DNA reads TGTGCCAGCAGCTCGGGACAGGGGGCTTTGGAGCAGCCCCAGCATTTT.

This sequence joins TRBV6-5 and TRBJ1-1, with unresolved D. Per germline, CDR1 MNHEY and CDR2 SVGAGI. V was cut by 6 bases and J by 5 bases, with 19 bases left in between. The CDR3 contains 15 residues. The DNA for the CDR3 is TGTGCCAGCAGAGCCCCGGACCGATCCCGGACTGAAGCTTTCTTT. It encodes CASRAPDRSRTEAFF.

V gene TRBV10-3 combines with J gene TRBJ2-2; D possibly corresponds to TRBD1 (6 bases). The CDR3 is made up of 15 amino acids. Per germline, CDR1 ENHRY and CDR2 SYGVKD. Trimming took off 5 bases at V and 1 base at J, with 11 bases between the two ends. The DNA of the CDR3 is TGTGCCATCAGTAGACAGGCAGGGAACACCGGGGAGCTGTTTTTT. This encodes CAISRQAGNTGELFF.

The count of this clone is one. The chain couples TRBV9 to TRBJ2-2; TRBD1 matches at 12 bases. The V gene's germline CDR1 is SGDLS and CDR2 YYNGEE. Unmatched junction bases numbered 6, after V lost 1 base and J lost 5 bases. The CDR3 has 17 amino acids. This CDR3 reads CASSVQGQGARTGELFF. The CDR3 bases are TGTGCCAGCAGCGTACAGGGACAGGGGGCAAGAACCGGGGAGCTGTTTTTT.

This clone has more than one count but fewer than ten. V is TRBV7-9 and J is TRBJ1-2; TRBD1 is a possible D gene (5 bases). V gave up 0 bases and J gave up 2 bases, with 7 bases separating them. The CDR3 consists of 14 residues. Germline V gene sequence: CDR1 SEHNR, CDR2 FQNEAQ (reference sequence). The CDR3 bases are TGTGCCAGCAGCTTAGCAGGGGTAAACTATGGCTACACCTTC. Translation gives CASSLAGVNYGYTF.

This clone was recorded once. The CDR3 DNA sequence: TGTGCCAGCAGCTTCGGCCGCAGGGGGGATACGCAGTATTTT. As protein: CASSFGRRGDTQYF. The chain combines TRBV11-3 with TRBJ2-3; 7 bases agree with TRBD1. The CDR3 totals 14 residues. CDR1 is SGHNT, CDR2 YENEEA, per germline. V shed 3 bases and J 6 bases; nucleotides not matched to a gene: 6.

This chain uses TRBV6-5 with TRBJ1-4; D is unclear. Between the trimmed V and J ends, which lost 4 bases and 0 bases, there was a span of 6 bases. The CDR3 consists of 14 residues. Germline lookup yields CDR1 MNHEY and CDR2 SVGAGI. The CDR3 DNA sequence: TGTGCCAGCAGTTCCGAGCCAACTAATGAAAAACTGTTTTTT. Protein sequence: CASSSEPTNEKLFF.

V gene TRBV5-6 combines with J gene TRBJ1-5; D possibly corresponds to TRBD1 (5 bases). CDR3 length equals 15 residues. With 0 bases removed from V and 4 bases from J, the gap between germline ends came to 11 bases. CDR1 and CDR2 (germline): SGHDT, YYEEEE. The CDR3 DNA follows: TGTGCCAGCAGCTTGGCCGGGACGGGGAATCAGCCCCAGCATTTT. Protein product: CASSLAGTGNQPQHF.

The chain couples TRBV5-4 to TRBJ1-2; D is possibly TRBD1 (5 bases). CDR1 is SGHNT and CDR2 is YYREEE in the germline V gene (reference sequence). Trimming removed 4 bases from V and 10 bases from J, with 11 bases in between. The CDR3 covers 11 residues. The CDR3 bases are TGTGCCAGCAGCGATAGGGGACCCTACACCTTC. Amino acid sequence: CASSDRGPYTF.

The table lists this clone with a count of one. The chain links TRBV11-3 to TRBJ2-1; D is possibly TRBD2 (5 bases). The V gene lost 5 bases and the J gene lost 2 bases, with 16 bases spanning the gap. The CDR3 has 16 amino acids. CDR1 is SGHNT and CDR2 is YENEEA in the germline V gene. CDR3 in amino acids: CASSTDGGVPYNEQFF. In nucleotides, the CDR3 is TGTGCCAGCAGCACCGATGGAGGCGTTCCCTACAATGAGCAGTTCTTC.

This clone has a handful of counts. CDR3 protein: CASSLGSNSPLHF. CDR3 bases: TGTGCCAGCTCCCTGGGCAGTAATTCACCCCTCCACTTT. The gene calls are TRBV2 and TRBJ1-6; D is unresolved. The CDR3 length is 13 residues. Germline CDR1 is SNHLY and CDR2 is FYNNEI. V was trimmed by 8 bases and J by 6 bases, leaving 11 bases between them.

This rearrangement joins TRBV7-9 to TRBJ2-1, with a possible D match to TRBD1 (6 bases). This CDR3 has 16 amino acids. Germline values: CDR1 SEHNR, CDR2 FQNEAQ (reference sequence). Trimming took 1 base from V and 4 from J, leaving 14 bases between them. The CDR3 coding sequence is TGTGCCAGCAGCTTAGAAGGGACACAACAGTACAATGAGCAGTTCTTC. Residues: CASSLEGTQQYNEQFF.

The chain links TRBV19 to TRBJ2-7, with TRBD2 identical over 9 bases. Trimming cost V 4 bases and J 3 bases; bases outside gene matches: 7. CDR3 size: 15 residues. The germline V gene has CDR1 LNHDA and CDR2 SQIVND (reference sequence). The CDR3 reads CASSTIAGAGYEQYF. The CDR3 nucleotides are TGTGCCAGTAGTACTATAGCGGGAGCGGGCTACGAGCAGTACTTC.

V usage is TRBV5-4 and J usage is TRBJ1-3, with TRBD1 matching over 8 bases. The CDR3 contains 14 residues. Germline CDR1 is SGHNT and CDR2 is YYREEE (reference sequence). V shed 3 bases, J shed 2 bases, and the junction held 1 base outside the gene matches. The CDR3 DNA follows: TGTGCCAGCAGCTCGGACAGGGCTGGAAACACCATATATTTT. It is translated as CASSSDRAGNTIYF.

The V call is TRBV6-5, the J call TRBJ1-2; 7 bases fit TRBD1. This CDR3 is built from 12 residues. Germline V gives CDR1 MNHEY, CDR2 SVGAGI. The V and J ends lost 6 bases and 4 bases, in that order; junction bases with no gene match: 2. This CDR3 is CASRQGLYGYTF. The DNA for the CDR3 is TGTGCCAGCAGACAGGGGCTCTATGGCTACACCTTC.